The 27 T cell receptor beta chains reported below all come from one sample, sequenced in a study of shared clonotypes between healthy human individuals. Profiling relied on immunoSEQ multiplex PCR, and the TCRdb table lists in-frame clones only, not all of them. The sample has 400,000 to 600,000 clones; approximately 94% are singletons. Sequencing input: naive CD4+ T cells sorted from blood. The subset: CD45RA+ positively selected. These receptors all come from a woman under 40 in good health.

This clone was seen just once. V is TRBV12-5 and J is TRBJ1-1; D not resolved. The CDR3 totals 11 residues. V was pared by 3 bases and J by 2 bases, with 1 base between. From germline, CDR1 is LGHNT and CDR2 FRNRAP. CDR3 region: CASGLNTEAFF. DNA for the CDR3: TGTGCTAGTGGTTTAAACACTGAAGCTTTCTTT. The variable domain in full, with the rest retrieved from reference TRBV12-5 and TRBJ1-1, is DARVTQTPRHKVTEMGQEVTMRCQPILGHNTVFWYRQTMMQGLELLAYFRNRAPLDDSGMPKDRFSAEMPDATLATLKIQPSEPRDSAVYFCASGLNTEAFFGQGTRLTVV.

The V call is TRBV28, the J call TRBJ2-5; tentatively, D is TRBD1 or TRBD2 (5 bases each). The CDR3 has 13 residues. CDR1 and CDR2 (germline): MDHEN, SYDVKM. Trimming left V 8 bases short and J 5 bases short, with 15 bases between. For the CDR3, the DNA is TGTGCCAGCCGCTGGATGTGGGGGGAGACCCAGTACTTC. It yields the protein CASRWMWGETQYF.

The gene calls are TRBV2 and TRBJ2-7, with 12 bases identical to TRBD2. In germline, CDR1 is SNHLY, CDR2 FYNNEI. CDR3 size: 14 residues. Trimming cost V 10 bases and J 12 bases; bases outside gene matches: 16. The DNA of the CDR3 is TGTGCCAAAAAACGACTAGCGGGAGAGGTATCCCCGTACTTC. Residues: CAKKRLAGEVSPYF.

The table lists this clone with a count of one. This chain links TRBV5-1 with TRBJ2-7; 9 positions agree with TRBD2. Germline CDR1 is SGHRS and CDR2 is YFSETQ. V shed 2 bases, J shed 0 bases, and the junction held 3 bases outside the gene matches. The CDR3 runs to 15 residues. The CDR3 sequence: CASSFLAGPSYEQYF. The DNA for the CDR3 is TGCGCCAGCAGCTTTCTAGCGGGGCCCTCCTACGAGCAGTACTTC.

The rearrangement uses TRBV11-2 and TRBJ2-7, with 11 bases fitting TRBD2. This CDR3 region has 14 residues. The ends lost 5 bases at V and 4 bases at J; junction bases unmatched: 4. Germline CDR1 SGHAT, CDR2 FQNNGV. CDR3 in amino acids: CASSQTSGIYEQYF. For the CDR3, the DNA is TGTGCCAGCAGCCAGACTAGCGGGATATACGAGCAGTACTTC.

A few counts support this clone. The same CDR3 arises from other DNA sequences in this sample as well. The chain uses TRBV28 and TRBJ1-3; D unclear. Trimming pared 1 base from V and 0 bases from J, leaving 4 bases between. Germline assignment: CDR1 MDHEN and CDR2 SYDVKM. The CDR3 contains 14 residues. The CDR3, as DNA: TGTGCCAGCAGTTTATCAGGCTCTGGAAACACCATATATTTT. Translation gives CASSLSGSGNTIYF.

V gene TRBV7-9 combines with J gene TRBJ2-5; 7 bases align to TRBD1. The germline CDR1 and CDR2 sequences are SEHNR and FQNEAQ (reference sequence). V shed 4 bases and J 7 bases; nucleotides not matched to a gene: 18. CDR3 length: 17 residues. The DNA of the CDR3 is TGTGCCAGCAGCTCTAGGACAGGCAGTAGTCTTTCGGGGACCCAGTACTTC. This gives the protein CASSSRTGSSLSGTQYF.

J is TRBJ1-4 and V is TRBV7-9; no definite D call. CDR3 length: 15 amino acids. Germline V gene lookup returns CDR1 SEHNR and CDR2 FQNEAQ (reference sequence). Trimming removed 7 bases at V and 6 bases at J, with 18 bases between. The CDR3 DNA reads TGTGCCAGCACCGTTGTCTTGGGAGGAGATGAAAAACTGTTTTTT. Amino acid sequence: CASTVVLGGDEKLFF. Complete variable domain (other parts from reference TRBV7-9 and TRBJ1-4): DTGVSQNPRHKITKRGQNVTFRCDPISEHNRLYWYRQTLGQGPEFLTYFQNEAQLEKSRLLSDRFSAERPKGSFSTLEIQRTEQGDSAMYLCASTVVLGGDEKLFFGSGTQLSVL.

This chain links TRBV9 with TRBJ2-5; D unclear. Trimming shortened V by 3 bases and J by 1 base, and 7 bases separated the two germline ends. CDR1 SGDLS and CDR2 YYNGEE come from the germline V gene. The CDR3 length is 13 residues. CDR3 residues: CASSELRQETQYF. Written as DNA, the CDR3 is TGTGCCAGCAGCGAGCTCCGCCAAGAGACCCAGTACTTC.

The J gene is TRBJ1-6, the V gene TRBV9; TRBD1 agrees at 7 bases. Looked up from germline, CDR1 is SGDLS and CDR2 is YYNGEE. This CDR3 has 14 amino acids. V lost 6 bases, J lost 7 bases, and 7 bases stayed unmatched. The CDR3 coding sequence is TGTGCCAGCACCCAGGGGGGCAGCAATTCACCCCTCCACTTT. Its protein product is CASTQGGSNSPLHF. The entire variable domain, with the rest obtained from reference TRBV9 and TRBJ1-6, is as follows: DSGVTQTPKHLITATGQRVTLRCSPRSGDLSVYWYQQSLDQGLQFLIQYYNGEERAKGNILERFSAQQFPDLHSELNLSSLELGDSALYFCASTQGGSNSPLHFGNGTRLTVT.

The rearrangement uses TRBV2 and TRBJ2-5, with 8 nucleotides matching TRBD2. The trim removed 4 bases at V and 1 base at J, leaving 5 bases unmatched. The CDR3 contains 15 residues. Germline CDR1 and CDR2: SNHLY and FYNNEI. CDR3 region: CASSAQGTSQETQYF. CDR3 coding DNA: TGTGCCAGCAGTGCCCAAGGGACTAGCCAAGAGACCCAGTACTTC.

The genes are TRBV10-3 and TRBJ1-4; D gene unclear. Trimming removed 4 bases from V and 7 bases from J, with 7 bases in between. CDR3 length: 12 amino acids. CDR1 ENHRY and CDR2 SYGVKD come from the germline V gene. CDR3 sequence: CAISGGGEKLFF. The CDR3 coding sequence is TGTGCCATCAGTGGGGGAGGTGAAAAACTGTTTTTT.

V gene TRBV10-3 combines with J gene TRBJ2-5, with 14 bases that match TRBD2. The end of the DNA is better explained by TRBJ2-7, so the J call may be wrong. The germline CDR1 and CDR2 sequences are ENHRY and SYGVKD. The CDR3 contains 20 residues. The CDR3 reads CAISEKGASGTSGSSYEQYF. In DNA form, the CDR3 reads TGTGCCATCAGTGAGAAGGGCGCTAGCGGGACTAGCGGGAGTTCCTACGAGCAGTACTTC.

This clone was observed a few times. The chain combines TRBV10-1 with TRBJ1-1, with 10 bases aligning to TRBD1. CDR3 length: 12 amino acids. V shed 5 bases, J shed 8 bases, and the junction held 2 bases outside the gene matches. Germline loops: CDR1 WNHNN, CDR2 SYGVQD (reference sequence). In nucleotides, the CDR3 is TGCGCCAGCAGTCAGGACAGGGGGGAAGCTTTCTTT. Protein product: CASSQDRGEAFF.

The count of this clone is one. The rearrangement joins TRBV2 to TRBJ2-1; 9 nucleotides agree with TRBD2. The CDR3 extends over 14 amino acids. Germline trimming cut 7 bases from V and 4 bases from J; bases unmatched to any gene: 5. Per germline, CDR1 SNHLY and CDR2 FYNNEI. The CDR3 reads CASTPGLAYNEQFF. CDR3 in DNA: TGTGCCAGCACCCCGGGACTAGCTTACAATGAGCAGTTCTTC.

This sequence joins TRBV2 and TRBJ2-7; D is ambiguous. Germline assignment: CDR1 SNHLY and CDR2 FYNNEI. With 4 bases removed from V and 2 bases from J, the gap between germline ends came to 15 bases. There are 15 residues in the CDR3. The CDR3 reads CASSAQPDGPYEQYF. The CDR3 region has the DNA TGTGCCAGCAGTGCCCAACCAGACGGTCCCTACGAGCAGTACTTC.

V gene TRBV6-5 combines with J gene TRBJ2-1, with 8 bases fitting TRBD2. J was trimmed by 8 bases and V by 0 bases; bases with no gene match: 9. This CDR3 comprises 16 residues. Germline-derived CDR1 and CDR2 are MNHEY and SVGAGI. The CDR3 nucleotides read TGTGCCAGCAGTTACTCGAGCGGGAGTGTATATGATGAGCAGTTCTTC. It codes for CASSYSSGSVYDEQFF.

This chain joins TRBV6-1 and TRBJ2-2; D call uncertain. V gave up 6 bases and J gave up 9 bases, with 17 bases separating them. Germline lookup yields CDR1 MNHNS and CDR2 SASEGT. The CDR3 covers 14 residues. The CDR3 sequence is CASRETRQTRELFF. For the CDR3, the DNA is TGTGCCAGCAGGGAAACAAGACAAACCCGGGAGCTGTTTTTT.

V is TRBV29-1 and J is TRBJ1-2; TRBD1 matches at 10 bases. Trimming removed 4 bases from V and 4 bases from J; junction bases left unmatched: 3. CDR1 and CDR2 from the germline V gene are SQVTM and ANQGSEA. This CDR3 contains 13 residues. CDR3 nucleotides: TGCAGCGTTGCTTGGACAGGGGGCTATGGCTACACCTTC. It encodes CSVAWTGGYGYTF.

The chain links TRBV5-4 to TRBJ2-6; tentatively, D is TRBD1 or TRBD2 (6 bases each). V gave up 3 bases and J gave up 0 bases, with 16 bases separating them. CDR3 length equals 18 residues. The V gene's germline CDR1 is SGHNT and CDR2 YYREEE (reference sequence). The CDR3 coding sequence is TGTGCCAGCAGCTGGAGGGCAGTCAGGGGCTCTGGGGCCAACGTCCTGACTTTC. Amino acids: CASSWRAVRGSGANVLTF.

This chain connects TRBV23-1 to TRBJ1-3; D gene uncertain. TRBV23-1 is assigned to the ORF class and has an uncertain function. The V end was cut by 5 bases, the J end by 9 bases, with 17 bases between. This CDR3 contains 14 residues. CDR3 coding DNA: TGCGCCAGCAGTGACTCCCTGGCTCCCTGCACCATATATTTT. Translating it yields CASSDSLAPCTIYF.

This clone was counted a single time. The rearrangement joins TRBV19 to TRBJ2-3; weak D call: TRBD2 (5 bases). Between the trimmed V and J ends, which lost 6 bases and 2 bases, there was a span of 18 bases. Germline V CDR1 and CDR2: LNHDA, SQIVND (reference sequence). This CDR3 spans 16 amino acids. The CDR3 DNA reads as TGTGCCAGTAGCCTAACTAGAAACCCAGACACAGATACGCAGTATTTT. It translates to CASSLTRNPDTDTQYF.

This chain uses TRBV19 with TRBJ1-5; maybe TRBD1 (5 bases). The CDR3 is made up of 16 amino acids. Between the trimmed V and J ends, which lost 6 bases and 0 bases, there was a span of 15 bases. The germline V gene encodes CDR1 LNHDA and CDR2 SQIVND (reference sequence). The DNA of the CDR3 is TGTGCCAGTAGGATGGCCGGGGCGTATAGCAATCAGCCCCAGCATTTT. This gives the protein CASRMAGAYSNQPQHF.

This sequence joins TRBV28 and TRBJ2-1; 8 nucleotides line up with TRBD2. Germline V gene data show CDR1 as MDHEN and CDR2 as SYDVKM. This CDR3 contains 16 residues. Trimming removed 6 bases from V and 8 bases from J; junction bases left unmatched: 15. The CDR3 region has the DNA TGTGCCAGCAGACCTCCGGGACGCGGACTAGCCTATGAGCAGTTCTTC. Protein sequence: CASRPPGRGLAYEQFF.

This chain joins TRBV6-6 and TRBJ2-7; tentatively, D is TRBD1 or TRBD2 (5 bases each). CDR3 length: 16 amino acids. Between the trimmed V and J ends, which lost 6 bases and 3 bases, there was a span of 21 bases. The germline V gene encodes CDR1 MNHNY and CDR2 SVGAGI (reference sequence). The CDR3 spells CASSTSSSGRSYEQYF. CDR3 nucleotide sequence: TGTGCCAGCAGCACCAGCAGCTCGGGACGGAGCTACGAGCAGTACTTC.

This clone appeared a single time. The J gene is TRBJ2-7, the V gene TRBV5-4; D possibly corresponds to TRBD1 (5 bases). Trimming cost V 0 bases and J 0 bases, with 7 bases left between them. The CDR3 runs 14 residues. In germline, CDR1 is SGHNT, CDR2 YYREEE (reference sequence). The CDR3: CASSLEGSSYEQYF. CDR3 nucleotides: TGTGCCAGCAGCTTGGAGGGGTCCTCCTACGAGCAGTACTTC. Variable domain in full (rest from reference TRBV5-4 and TRBJ2-7): ETGVTQSPTHLIKTRGQQVTLRCSSQSGHNTVSWYQQALGQGPQFIFQYYREEENGRGNFPPRFSGLQFPNYSSELNVNALELDDSALYLCASSLEGSSYEQYFGPGTRLTVT.

The chain carries TRBV6-1 and TRBJ1-5, with D unresolved. Germline V lookup: CDR1 MNHNS, CDR2 SASEGT. The CDR3 extends over 13 amino acids. The germline V and J ends were trimmed by 0 bases and 2 bases, with 2 bases remaining between them. CDR3 protein: CASSEARNQPQHF. The CDR3 region has the DNA TGTGCCAGCAGTGAAGCGCGCAATCAGCCCCAGCATTTT.